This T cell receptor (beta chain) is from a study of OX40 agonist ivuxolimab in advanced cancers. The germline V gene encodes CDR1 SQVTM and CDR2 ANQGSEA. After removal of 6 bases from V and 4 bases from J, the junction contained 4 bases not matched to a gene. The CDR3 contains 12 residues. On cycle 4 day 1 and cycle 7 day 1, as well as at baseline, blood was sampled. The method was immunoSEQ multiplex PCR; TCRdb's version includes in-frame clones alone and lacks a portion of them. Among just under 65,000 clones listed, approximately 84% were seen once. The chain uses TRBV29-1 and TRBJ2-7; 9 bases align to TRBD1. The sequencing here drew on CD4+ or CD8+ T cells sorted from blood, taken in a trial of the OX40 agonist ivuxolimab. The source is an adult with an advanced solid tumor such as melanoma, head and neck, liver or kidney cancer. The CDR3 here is CSVRDRVYEQYF. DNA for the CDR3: TGCAGCGTGCGGGACAGGGTTTACGAGCAGTACTTC.